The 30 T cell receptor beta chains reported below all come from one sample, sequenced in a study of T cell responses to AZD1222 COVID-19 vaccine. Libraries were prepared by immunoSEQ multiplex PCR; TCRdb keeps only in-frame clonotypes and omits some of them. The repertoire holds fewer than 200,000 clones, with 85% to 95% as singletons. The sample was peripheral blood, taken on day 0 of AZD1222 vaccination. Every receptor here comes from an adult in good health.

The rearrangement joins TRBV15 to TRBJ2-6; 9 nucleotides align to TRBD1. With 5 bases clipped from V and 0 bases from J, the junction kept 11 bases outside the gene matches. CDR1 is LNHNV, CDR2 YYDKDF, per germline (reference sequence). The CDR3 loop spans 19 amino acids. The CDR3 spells CATSPGPGQGISGANVLTF. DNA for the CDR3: TGTGCCACCAGCCCCGGACCGGGACAGGGTATCTCTGGGGCCAACGTCCTGACTTTC.

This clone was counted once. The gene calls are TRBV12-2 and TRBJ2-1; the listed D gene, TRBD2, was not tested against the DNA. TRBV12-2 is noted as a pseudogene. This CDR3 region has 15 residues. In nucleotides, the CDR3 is TGTGCAAGTCGCTTCGCCCCGTTTCCGGACAATGAGCAGTTCTTC. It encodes CASRFAPFPDNEQFF.

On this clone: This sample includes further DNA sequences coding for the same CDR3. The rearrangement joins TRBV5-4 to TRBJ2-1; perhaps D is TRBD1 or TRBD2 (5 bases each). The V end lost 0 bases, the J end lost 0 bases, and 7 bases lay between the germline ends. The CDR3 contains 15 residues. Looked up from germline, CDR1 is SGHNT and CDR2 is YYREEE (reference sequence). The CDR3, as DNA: TGTGCCAGCAGCTTGGGGGGGAGCTCCTACAATGAGCAGTTCTTC. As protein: CASSLGGSSYNEQFF.

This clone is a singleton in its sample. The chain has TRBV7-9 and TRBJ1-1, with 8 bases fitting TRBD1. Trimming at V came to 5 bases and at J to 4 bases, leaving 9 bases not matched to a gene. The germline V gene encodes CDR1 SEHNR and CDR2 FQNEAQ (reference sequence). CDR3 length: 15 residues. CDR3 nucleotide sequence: TGTGCCAGCAGCGTCTACAGGGGGGAGGGCACTGAAGCTTTCTTT. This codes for CASSVYRGEGTEAFF.

The CDR3 nucleotides read TGTGCCAGCAGTTTATCATTGAGCTCTGGGGCCAACGTCCTGACTTTC. Amino acid sequence: CASSLSLSSGANVLTF. The chain combines TRBV27 with TRBJ2-6, with no clear D. The germline V gene has CDR1 MNHEY and CDR2 SMNVEV (reference sequence). The V gene lost 0 bases and the J gene lost 0 bases, with 6 bases spanning the gap. The CDR3 consists of 16 residues.

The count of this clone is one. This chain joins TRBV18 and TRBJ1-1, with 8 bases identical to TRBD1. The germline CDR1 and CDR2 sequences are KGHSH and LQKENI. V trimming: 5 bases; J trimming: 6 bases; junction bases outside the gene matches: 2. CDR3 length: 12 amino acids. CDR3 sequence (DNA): TGTGCCAGCTCATCACAGGGGGCTGAAGCTTTCTTT. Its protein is CASSSQGAEAFF. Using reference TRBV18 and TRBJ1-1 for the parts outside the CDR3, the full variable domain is NAGVMQNPRHLVRRRGQEARLRCSPMKGHSHVYWYRQLPEEGLKFMVYLQKENIIDESGMPKERFSAEFPKEGPSILRIQQVVRGDSAAYFCASSSQGAEAFFGQGTRLTVV.

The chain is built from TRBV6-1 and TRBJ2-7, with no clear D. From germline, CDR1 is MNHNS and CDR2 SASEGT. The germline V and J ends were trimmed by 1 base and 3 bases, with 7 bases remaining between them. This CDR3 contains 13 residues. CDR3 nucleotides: TGTGCCAGCAGTGAAGGGTACAGCTACGAGCAGTACTTC. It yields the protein CASSEGYSYEQYF.

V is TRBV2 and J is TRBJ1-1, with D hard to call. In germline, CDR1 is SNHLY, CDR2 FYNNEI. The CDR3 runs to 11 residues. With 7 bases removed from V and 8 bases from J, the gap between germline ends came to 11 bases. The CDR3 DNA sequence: TGTGCCAGCAAGGGTGTTGCCGAAGCTTTCTTT. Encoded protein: CASKGVAEAFF.

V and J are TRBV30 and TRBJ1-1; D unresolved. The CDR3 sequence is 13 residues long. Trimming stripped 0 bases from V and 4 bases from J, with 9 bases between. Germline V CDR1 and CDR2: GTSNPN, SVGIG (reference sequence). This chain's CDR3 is CAWSVSGVTEAFF. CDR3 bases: TGTGCCTGGAGTGTAAGTGGGGTCACTGAAGCTTTCTTT.

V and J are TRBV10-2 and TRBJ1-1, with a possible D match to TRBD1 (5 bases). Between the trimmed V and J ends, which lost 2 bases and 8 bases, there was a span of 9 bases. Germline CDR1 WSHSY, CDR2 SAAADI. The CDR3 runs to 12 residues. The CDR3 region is CASSEAWGEAFF. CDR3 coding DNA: TGCGCCAGCAGTGAGGCGTGGGGGGAAGCTTTCTTT.

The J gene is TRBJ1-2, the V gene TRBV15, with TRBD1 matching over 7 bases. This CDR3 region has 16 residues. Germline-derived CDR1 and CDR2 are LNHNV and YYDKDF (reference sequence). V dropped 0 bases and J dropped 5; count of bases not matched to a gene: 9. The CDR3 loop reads CATSRDTTGSGYGYTF. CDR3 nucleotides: TGTGCCACCAGCAGAGATACGACAGGGAGTGGTTATGGCTACACCTTC. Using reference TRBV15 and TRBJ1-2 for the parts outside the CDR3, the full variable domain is DAMVIQNPRYQVTQFGKPVTLSCSQTLNHNVMYWYQQKSSQAPKLLFHYYDKDFNNEADTPDNFQSRRPNTSFCFLDIRSPGLGDTAMYLCATSRDTTGSGYGYTFGSGTRLTVV.

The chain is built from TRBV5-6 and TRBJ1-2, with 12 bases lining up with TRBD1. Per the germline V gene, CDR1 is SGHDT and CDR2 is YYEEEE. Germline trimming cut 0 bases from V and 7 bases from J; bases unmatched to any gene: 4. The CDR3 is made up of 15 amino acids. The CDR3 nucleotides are TGTGCCAGCAGCTTGGATGGGACAGGGGGCATTGGCTACACCTTC. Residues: CASSLDGTGGIGYTF.

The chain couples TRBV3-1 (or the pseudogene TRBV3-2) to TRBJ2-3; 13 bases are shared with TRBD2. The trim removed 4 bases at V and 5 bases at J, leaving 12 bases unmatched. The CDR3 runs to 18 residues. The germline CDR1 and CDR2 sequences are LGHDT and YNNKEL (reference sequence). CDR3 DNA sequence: TGTGCCAGCAGCCGTTGGACTAGCGGGAGAAGGGGTGGAGATACGCAGTATTTT. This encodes CASSRWTSGRRGGDTQYF.

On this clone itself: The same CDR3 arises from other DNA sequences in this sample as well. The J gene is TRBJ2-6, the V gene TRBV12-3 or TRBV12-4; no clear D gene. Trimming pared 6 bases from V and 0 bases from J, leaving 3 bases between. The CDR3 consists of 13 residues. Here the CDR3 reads CASSFSGANVLTF. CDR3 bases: TGTGCCAGCAGCTTCTCTGGGGCCAACGTCCTGACTTTC.

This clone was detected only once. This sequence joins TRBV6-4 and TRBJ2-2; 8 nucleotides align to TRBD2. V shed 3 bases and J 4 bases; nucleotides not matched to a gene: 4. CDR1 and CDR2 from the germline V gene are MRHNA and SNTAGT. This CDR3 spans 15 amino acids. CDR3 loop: CASSESAGGTGELFF. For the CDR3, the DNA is TGTGCCAGCAGTGAATCCGCGGGAGGCACCGGGGAGCTGTTTTTT.

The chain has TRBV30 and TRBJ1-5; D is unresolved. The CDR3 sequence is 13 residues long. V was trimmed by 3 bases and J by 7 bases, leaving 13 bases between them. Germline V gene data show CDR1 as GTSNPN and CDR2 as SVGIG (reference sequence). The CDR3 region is CAWSVGVAQPQHF. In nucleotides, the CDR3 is TGTGCCTGGAGCGTCGGGGTGGCGCAGCCCCAGCATTTT.

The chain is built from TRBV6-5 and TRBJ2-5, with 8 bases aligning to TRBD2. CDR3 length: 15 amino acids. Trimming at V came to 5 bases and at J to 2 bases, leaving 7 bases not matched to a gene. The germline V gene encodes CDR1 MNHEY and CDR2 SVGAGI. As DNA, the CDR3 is TGTGCCAGCAGTCAATCACTAGCGGAACAAGAGACCCAGTACTTC. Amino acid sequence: CASSQSLAEQETQYF.

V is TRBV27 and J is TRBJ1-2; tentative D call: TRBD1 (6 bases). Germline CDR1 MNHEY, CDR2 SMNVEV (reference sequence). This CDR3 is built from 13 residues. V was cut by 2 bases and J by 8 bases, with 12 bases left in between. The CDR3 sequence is CASSLAGVDGYTF. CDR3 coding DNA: TGTGCCAGCAGTTTAGCAGGGGTTGACGGCTACACCTTC.

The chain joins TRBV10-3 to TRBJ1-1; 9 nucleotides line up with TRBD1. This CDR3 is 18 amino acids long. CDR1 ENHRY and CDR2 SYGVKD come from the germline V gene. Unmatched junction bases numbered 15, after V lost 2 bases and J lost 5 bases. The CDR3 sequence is CAISERDRVKGGGTEAFF. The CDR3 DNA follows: TGTGCCATCAGTGAGCGGGACAGGGTGAAAGGTGGCGGAACTGAAGCTTTCTTT.

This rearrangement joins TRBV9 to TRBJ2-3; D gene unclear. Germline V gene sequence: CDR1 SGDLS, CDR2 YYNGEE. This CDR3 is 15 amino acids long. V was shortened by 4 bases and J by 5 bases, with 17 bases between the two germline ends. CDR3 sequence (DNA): TGTGCCAGCAGCCCCCATGGTCAGAAAGTAGATACGCAGTATTTT. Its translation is CASSPHGQKVDTQYF.

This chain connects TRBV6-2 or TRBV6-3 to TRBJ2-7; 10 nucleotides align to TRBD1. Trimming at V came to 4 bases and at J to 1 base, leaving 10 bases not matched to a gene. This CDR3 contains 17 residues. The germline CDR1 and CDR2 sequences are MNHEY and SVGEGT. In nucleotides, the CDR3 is TGTGCCAGCAGTTTCTCCACCCGGGACAGGGGTTCCTACGAGCAGTACTTC. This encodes CASSFSTRDRGSYEQYF.

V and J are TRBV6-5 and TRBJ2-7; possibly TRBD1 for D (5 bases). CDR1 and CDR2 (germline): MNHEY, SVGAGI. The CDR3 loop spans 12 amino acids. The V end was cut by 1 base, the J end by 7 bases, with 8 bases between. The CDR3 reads CASSYLGLEQYF. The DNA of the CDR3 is TGTGCCAGCAGTTACTTGGGGCTAGAGCAGTACTTC.

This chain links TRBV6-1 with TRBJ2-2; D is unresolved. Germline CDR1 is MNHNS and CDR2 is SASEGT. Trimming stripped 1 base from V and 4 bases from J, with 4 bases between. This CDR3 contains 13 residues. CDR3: CASSEVFTGELFF. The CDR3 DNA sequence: TGTGCCAGCAGTGAAGTGTTCACCGGGGAGCTGTTTTTT.

This chain's CDR3 is CASSPRTGNQPQHF. As DNA, the CDR3 is TGTGCCAGCTCACCTAGGACGGGCAATCAGCCCCAGCATTTT. The chain couples TRBV18 to TRBJ1-5; no definite D call. V lost 3 bases, J lost 2 bases, and 8 bases lay in between. CDR1 KGHSH and CDR2 LQKENI come from the germline V gene. The CDR3 is 14 amino acids.

The CDR3 loop is CASAGLLNEKLFF. For the CDR3, the DNA is TGTGCCAGCGCGGGATTGTTAAATGAAAAACTGTTTTTT. The chain carries TRBV28 and TRBJ1-4; D gene uncertain. Germline V lookup: CDR1 MDHEN, CDR2 SYDVKM. This CDR3 has 13 amino acids. The V end was cut by 8 bases, the J end by 5 bases, with 12 bases between.

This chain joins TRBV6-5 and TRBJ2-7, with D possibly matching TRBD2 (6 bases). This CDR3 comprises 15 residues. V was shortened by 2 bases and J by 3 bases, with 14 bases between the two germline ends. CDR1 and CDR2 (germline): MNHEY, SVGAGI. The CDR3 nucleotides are TGTGCCAGCAGTTACGGTCGAGGGAGGTTCTACGAGCAGTACTTC. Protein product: CASSYGRGRFYEQYF.

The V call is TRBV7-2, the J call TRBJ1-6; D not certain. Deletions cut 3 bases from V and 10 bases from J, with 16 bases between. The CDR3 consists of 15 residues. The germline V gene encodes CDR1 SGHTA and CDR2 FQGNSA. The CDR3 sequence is CASSFSWGRRSPLHF. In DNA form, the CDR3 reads TGTGCCAGCAGCTTCAGCTGGGGTCGCAGGTCACCCCTCCACTTT.

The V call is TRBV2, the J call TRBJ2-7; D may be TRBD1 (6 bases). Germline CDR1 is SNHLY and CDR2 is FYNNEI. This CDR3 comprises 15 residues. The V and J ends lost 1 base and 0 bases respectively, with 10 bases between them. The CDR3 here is CASSEGDISSYEQYF. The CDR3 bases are TGTGCCAGCAGTGAAGGGGACATTAGCTCCTACGAGCAGTACTTC.

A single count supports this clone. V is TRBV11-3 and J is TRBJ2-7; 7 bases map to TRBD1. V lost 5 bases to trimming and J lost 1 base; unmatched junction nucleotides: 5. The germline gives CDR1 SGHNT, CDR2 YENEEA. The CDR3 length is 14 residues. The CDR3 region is CASSPGTDSYEQYF. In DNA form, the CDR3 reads TGTGCCAGCAGCCCGGGGACAGATTCCTACGAGCAGTACTTC.

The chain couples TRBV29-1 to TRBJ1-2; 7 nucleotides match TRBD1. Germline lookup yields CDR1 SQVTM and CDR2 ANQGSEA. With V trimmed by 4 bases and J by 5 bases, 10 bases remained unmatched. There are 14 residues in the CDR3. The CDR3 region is CSVAGLGQAYGYTF. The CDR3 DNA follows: TGCAGCGTTGCTGGTCTTGGACAGGCTTATGGCTACACCTTC.